The 8 T cell receptor beta chains listed next were all sequenced from one sample in a study of T cell changes during pregnancy in multiple sclerosis. Sequenced by immunoSEQ multiplex PCR; TCRdb stores in-frame clones only, minus some. Of about 97,000 clones listed, 90% are singletons. The sequences come from peripheral blood, collected in the second trimester of pregnancy. The receptors originated from a female donor in good health, enrolled as a control in a pregnancy study.

The rearrangement joins TRBV28 to TRBJ1-1; D ambiguous. Trimming removed 5 bases at V and 0 bases at J, with 10 bases between. This CDR3 contains 14 residues. CDR1 and CDR2 (germline): MDHEN, SYDVKM. The CDR3 region is CASSSSGVNTEAFF. The CDR3 region has the DNA TGTGCCAGCAGTAGCTCCGGAGTGAACACTGAAGCTTTCTTT.

The chain couples TRBV19 to TRBJ2-7; D not certain. The V end lost 2 bases, the J end lost 2 bases, and 7 bases lay between the germline ends. Germline CDR1 reads LNHDA; CDR2 reads SQIVND (reference sequence). The CDR3 length is 13 residues. The chain's CDR3 is CASSITSTYEQYF. Here the CDR3 DNA reads TGTGCCAGTAGTATAACTTCGACCTACGAGCAGTACTTC.

This chain connects TRBV6-1 to TRBJ1-2, with a weak D call TRBD1 (5 bases). This CDR3 has 13 residues. The V and J ends lost 4 bases and 7 bases respectively, with 13 bases between them. Germline V gives CDR1 MNHNS, CDR2 SASEGT. The CDR3 loop is CASSVWAGVGYTF. The CDR3 nucleotides read TGTGCCAGCAGTGTTTGGGCGGGGGTTGGCTACACCTTC.

This clone showed up just once. The chain links TRBV7-8 to TRBJ1-5; 7 bases match TRBD1. The ends lost 5 bases at V and 12 bases at J; junction bases unmatched: 7. Germline-derived CDR1 and CDR2 are SGHVS and FQNEAQ. This CDR3 comprises 12 residues. The CDR3 loop is CASSHDYRGQHF. The CDR3 DNA reads TGTGCCAGCAGCCACGACTACAGGGGCCAGCATTTT.

The chain is built from TRBV30 and TRBJ1-1; D not resolved. Germline lookup yields CDR1 GTSNPN and CDR2 SVGIG (reference sequence). The CDR3 totals 12 residues. Trimming shortened V by 2 bases and J by 3 bases, and 7 bases separated the two germline ends. The CDR3 DNA follows: TGTGCCTGGAGTTCCGTTTACACTGAAGCTTTCTTT. It yields the protein CAWSSVYTEAFF.

The chain couples TRBV27 to TRBJ1-2, with D perhaps matching TRBD1 (6 bases). V was clipped by 7 bases and J by 0 bases, with 12 bases between them. The germline V gene encodes CDR1 MNHEY and CDR2 SMNVEV (reference sequence). This CDR3 spans 14 amino acids. CDR3 sequence (DNA): TGTGCCAGCAAAACAGGGCAAACTAACTATGGCTACACCTTC. It yields the protein CASKTGQTNYGYTF.

The DNA for the CDR3 is TGCAGCGTTGCGGAGACGGTCGAAAAACTGTTTTTT. Translation gives CSVAETVEKLFF. This chain joins TRBV29-1 and TRBJ1-4; D is unresolved. Germline loops: CDR1 SQVTM, CDR2 ANQGSEA. This CDR3 has 12 residues. V shed 4 bases and J shed 8 bases, with 11 bases lying between them.

This sequence joins TRBV7-2 and TRBJ1-3, with unresolved D. Trimming stripped 2 bases from V and 0 bases from J, with 5 bases between. CDR3 length: 14 amino acids. CDR1 is SGHTA and CDR2 is FQGNSA in the germline V gene. The CDR3 nucleotides are TGTGCCAGCAGCTTACAGGCCTCTGGAAACACCATATATTTT. This sequence encodes CASSLQASGNTIYF.